This T cell receptor beta chain was captured by sequencing in a study of shared clonotypes between healthy human individuals. Loaded into unsorted PBMC replicate PCRs was about 300 ng DNA, roughly 31,000 T cell genomes. Authors' processing steps: Filtering of immunoSEQ junctional sequences could not match full-length read filtering. Here immunoSEQ multiplex PCR was the method, and the copy in TCRdb shows in-frame clones only, minus some. From that table come the V and J calls and clone size; the DNA was used to work out D and trimming. Counted here are approximately 480,000 clones, almost 80% occurring once; the ten biggest clones make up roughly an eighth. There are 15 residues in the CDR3. V lost 0 bases to trimming and J lost 0 bases, with 7 bases between them. Germline CDR1 is LGHNA and CDR2 is YNFKEQ.

This clonotype originated in a middle-aged woman in good health. Some clones in this sample may be carry-over from other donors' samples. The sequencing input was PBMCs. The V and J genes are TRBV4-2 and TRBJ2-3; no clear D. Here the CDR3 reads CASSQDRLSTDTQYF. CDR3 in DNA: TGTGCCAGCAGCCAAGATAGACTCAGCACAGATACGCAGTATTTT.